What follows are 29 T cell receptor beta chains derived from one specimen sequenced in a study of blood T cell repertoires in COVID-19. Profiling relied on immunoSEQ multiplex PCR, and the TCRdb table lists in-frame clones only, not all of them. The table has about 240,000 clones, about 83% seen once. Sequencing was done on a sample of peripheral blood. The receptors stem from a human donor in a cohort sampled during active COVID-19.

The V gene is TRBV7-9, the J gene TRBJ2-7; 10 nucleotides agree with TRBD2. The germline V gene encodes CDR1 SEHNR and CDR2 FQNEAQ (reference sequence). J was trimmed by 2 bases and V by 2 bases; bases with no gene match: 3. CDR3 length: 15 amino acids. The CDR3: CASSLTSGRAYEQYF. The DNA for the CDR3 is TGTGCCAGCAGCTTAACCAGCGGGAGGGCCTACGAGCAGTACTTC.

Here the CDR3 DNA reads TGTGCCAGCAGCGCGTCTCAGGGGAGCACAGATACGCAGTATTTT. This gives the protein CASSASQGSTDTQYF. The genes are TRBV6-5 and TRBJ2-3, with D perhaps TRBD1 (6 bases). Germline-derived CDR1 and CDR2 are MNHEY and SVGAGI. The CDR3 is 15 amino acids. V was shortened by 6 bases and J by 0 bases, with 13 bases between the two germline ends.

This CDR3 is CASTGERDTQYF. CDR3 in DNA: TGCGCCAGCACTGGTGAGAGAGATACGCAGTATTTT. The chain uses TRBV10-2 and TRBJ2-3; D gene unclear. The CDR3 runs to 12 residues. Germline CDR1 reads WSHSY; CDR2 reads SAAADI. The V end lost 7 bases, the J end lost 5 bases, and 10 bases lay between the germline ends.

In DNA form, the CDR3 reads TGTGCCAGCAGTTTATCAGGGGGAGGGGGCTATGGCTACACCTTC. It codes for CASSLSGGGGYGYTF. The rearrangement joins TRBV27 to TRBJ1-2; tentative D call: TRBD1 (6 bases). The CDR3 has 15 amino acids. The V and J ends lost 0 bases and 4 bases respectively, with 12 bases between them. In germline, CDR1 is MNHEY, CDR2 SMNVEV (reference sequence).

The CDR3 loop is CSASTGIGETQYF. The CDR3 DNA reads TGCAGTGCTAGTACGGGAATCGGAGAGACCCAGTACTTC. This sequence joins TRBV20-1 and TRBJ2-5; the D gene is possibly TRBD2 (5 bases). Germline V gene lookup returns CDR1 DFQATT and CDR2 SNEGSKA (reference sequence). This CDR3 contains 13 residues. The V and J ends lost 3 bases and 4 bases respectively, with 12 bases between them.

The rearrangement links TRBV5-5 to TRBJ2-7; D gene ambiguous. Germline CDR1 reads SGHKS; CDR2 reads YYEKEE (reference sequence). V shed 0 bases and J shed 0 bases, with 7 bases lying between them. The length of the CDR3 is 14 residues. The CDR3 bases are TGTGCCAGCAGCTTGGACCCTAACTCCTACGAGCAGTACTTC. It is translated as CASSLDPNSYEQYF.

CDR3 bases: TGTGCCAGCAGCCCAGCCGCTGCCGCGACAGGGACTGAGCAGTTCTTC. It specifies CASSPAAAATGTEQFF. This chain links TRBV5-5 with TRBJ2-1, with 7 bases aligning to TRBD1. J was trimmed by 9 bases and V by 4 bases; bases with no gene match: 16. Germline assignment: CDR1 SGHKS and CDR2 YYEKEE (reference sequence). The CDR3 is 16 residues long. Filled out from reference TRBV5-5 and TRBJ2-1, the complete variable domain reads DAGVTQSPTHLIKTRGQQVTLRCSPISGHKSVSWYQQVLGQGPQFIFQYYEKEERGRGNFPDRFSARQFPNYSSELNVNALLLGDSALYLCASSPAAAATGTEQFFGPGTRLTVL.

As regards this clone: This could be a read error, since a much larger clone is one nucleotide away. CDR3 in DNA: TGTGCCAGCAGTCCGACTAGCGGGAATGAGCAGTTCTTC. Translated: CASSPTSGNEQFF. This chain links TRBV12-3 or TRBV12-4 with TRBJ2-1; 10 bases are shared with TRBD2. Trimming took 5 bases from V and 7 from J; bases not matched to a gene: 2. This CDR3 spans 13 amino acids.

This clone has a single count. The chain combines TRBV5-1 with TRBJ2-2, with no clear D. Per the germline V gene, CDR1 is SGHRS and CDR2 is YFSETQ. This CDR3 region has 12 residues. Trimming cost V 5 bases and J 3 bases, with 5 bases left between them. The CDR3 nucleotides read TGCGCCAGCAGGGTAGACACCGGGGAGCTGTTTTTT. Translating it yields CASRVDTGELFF.

The rearrangement links TRBV10-1 to TRBJ2-7; D might be TRBD2 (6 bases). This CDR3 region has 13 residues. Germline-derived CDR1 and CDR2 are WNHNN and SYGVQD (reference sequence). V was pared by 0 bases and J by 3 bases, with 6 bases between. CDR3 DNA sequence: TGCGCCAGCAGTGAGTCGGGACTCTACGAGCAGTACTTC. Translation: CASSESGLYEQYF.

The gene calls are TRBV2 and TRBJ2-3; unclear D gene. CDR1 is SNHLY and CDR2 is FYNNEI in the germline V gene. CDR3 length: 16 amino acids. V was trimmed by 2 bases and J by 0 bases, leaving 12 bases between them. The CDR3 is CASSETPPTSTDTQYF. DNA of the CDR3: TGTGCCAGCAGTGAAACTCCGCCTACTAGCACAGATACGCAGTATTTT.

The V call is TRBV28, the J call TRBJ2-7, with 7 bases matching TRBD2. The CDR3 is 15 amino acids. V was clipped by 5 bases and J by 2 bases; unmatched bases: 9. From germline, CDR1 is MDHEN and CDR2 SYDVKM. CDR3 in amino acids: CASSQGGTFTYEQYF. The CDR3 nucleotides read TGTGCCAGCAGTCAGGGAGGGACTTTCACCTACGAGCAGTACTTC.

This chain uses TRBV4-1 with TRBJ2-1; 8 bases line up with TRBD2. CDR1 and CDR2 (germline): MGHRA, YSYEKL. V shed 1 base, J shed 8 bases, and the junction held 16 bases outside the gene matches. The CDR3 spans 18 residues. The CDR3 protein is CASSQGSGRPLLGYEQFF. The CDR3 DNA is TGCGCCAGCAGCCAAGGCAGCGGGAGACCGCTTCTAGGCTATGAGCAGTTCTTC.

The chain couples TRBV7-6 to TRBJ2-3; TRBD2 agrees at 14 bases. This CDR3 spans 19 amino acids. Germline V lookup: CDR1 SGHVS, CDR2 FNYEAQ. Trimming removed 4 bases from V and 4 bases from J; junction bases left unmatched: 13. CDR3 in amino acids: CASSSGLAGAHVPADTQYF. Here the CDR3 DNA reads TGTGCCAGCAGCTCGGGACTAGCGGGAGCGCATGTCCCCGCAGATACGCAGTATTTT. The full variable domain, with the rest looked up from reference TRBV7-6 and TRBJ2-3, is GAGVSQSPRYKVTKRGQDVALRCDPISGHVSLYWYRQALGQGPEFLTYFNYEAQQDKSGLPNDRFSAERPEGSISTLTIQRTEQRDSAMYRCASSSGLAGAHVPADTQYFGPGTRLTVL.

V usage is TRBV11-3 and J usage is TRBJ2-7; 7 bases align to TRBD1. Germline CDR1 and CDR2: SGHNT and YENEEA. The J segment lost 5 bases and the V segment lost 6 bases, leaving 10 bases of the junction unmatched. The CDR3 has 14 residues. The CDR3 DNA sequence: TGTGCCAGCAGTACGGGACAGTCGGCGGACGAGCAGTACTTC. This encodes CASSTGQSADEQYF.

The chain has TRBV30 and TRBJ2-3; 7 bases are a match to TRBD1. CDR1 is GTSNPN, CDR2 SVGIG, per germline (reference sequence). The V and J ends lost 4 bases and 5 bases, in that order; junction bases with no gene match: 0. The CDR3 length is 11 residues. The CDR3 DNA reads as TGTGCCTGGACAGGGGGAGATACGCAGTATTTT. Amino acids: CAWTGGDTQYF.

J is TRBJ2-2 and V is TRBV10-2; no firm D call. Germline V gene sequence: CDR1 WSHSY, CDR2 SAAADI. The V end lost 5 bases, the J end lost 0 bases, and 4 bases lay between the germline ends. CDR3 length: 13 residues. The CDR3 nucleotides are TGCGCCAGCAGTCAGGCGAACACCGGGGAGCTGTTTTTT. Encoded protein: CASSQANTGELFF.

The rearrangement uses TRBV6-6 and TRBJ1-2; perhaps TRBD1 as D (5 bases). Germline V CDR1 and CDR2: MNHNY, SVGAGI (reference sequence). The CDR3 is made up of 13 amino acids. Trimming stripped 7 bases from V and 0 bases from J, with 9 bases between. This CDR3 reads CASTWGPNYGYTF. The CDR3 nucleotides read TGTGCCAGCACGTGGGGCCCTAACTATGGCTACACCTTC.

The V call is TRBV9, the J call TRBJ1-2; 10 bases match TRBD1. Germline V lookup: CDR1 SGDLS, CDR2 YYNGEE. The CDR3 loop spans 14 amino acids. The junction had 0 bases not matched to a gene; V was cut back by 0 bases and J by 4 bases. The CDR3 loop reads CASSVGQGAYGYTF. The CDR3 region has the DNA TGTGCCAGCAGCGTAGGACAGGGGGCCTATGGCTACACCTTC. The whole variable domain, filled in from reference TRBV9 and TRBJ1-2, reads DSGVTQTPKHLITATGQRVTLRCSPRSGDLSVYWYQQSLDQGLQFLIQYYNGEERAKGNILERFSAQQFPDLHSELNLSSLELGDSALYFCASSVGQGAYGYTFGSGTRLTVV.

The V call is TRBV4-2, the J call TRBJ1-3; TRBD1 matches at 9 bases. This CDR3 contains 17 residues. From germline, CDR1 is LGHNA and CDR2 YNFKEQ. The junction had 5 bases not matched to a gene; V was cut back by 1 base and J by 1 base. In DNA, the CDR3 is TGTGCCAGCAGCCAAGTACCGGGACAGGGTTCTGGAAACACCATATATTTT. This gives the protein CASSQVPGQGSGNTIYF.

The rearrangement links TRBV4-2 to TRBJ2-4, with 11 bases that match TRBD2. The CDR3 runs 18 residues. Trimming took 0 bases from V and 0 from J; bases not matched to a gene: 4. In germline, CDR1 is LGHNA, CDR2 YNFKEQ. CDR3 nucleotides: TGTGCCAGCAGCCAAGAAGTAGCGGGAGGGTTAGCCAAAAACATTCAGTACTTC. It codes for CASSQEVAGGLAKNIQYF.

J is TRBJ1-3 and V is TRBV7-8; 9 positions match TRBD1. V lost 1 base to trimming and J lost 3 bases; unmatched junction nucleotides: 10. Germline CDR1 and CDR2: SGHVS and FQNEAQ. The CDR3 contains 18 residues. Here the CDR3 reads CASSLGQGEDLFGNTIYF. For the CDR3, the DNA is TGTGCCAGCAGCTTAGGACAGGGGGAGGACTTATTTGGAAACACCATATATTTT. Supplemented by reference TRBV7-8 and TRBJ1-3, the full variable domain reads GAGVSQSPRYKVAKRGQDVALRCDPISGHVSLFWYQQALGQGPEFLTYFQNEAQLDKSGLPSDRFFAERPEGSVSTLKIQRTQQEDSAVYLCASSLGQGEDLFGNTIYFGEGSWLTVV.

V is TRBV21-1 and J is TRBJ2-1; the tabulated D call, TRBD2, remains unverified against the DNA. TRBV21-1 is an annotated pseudogene. This CDR3 spans 18 amino acids. The CDR3 is CASSKARLAGGLVYEQFF. The CDR3 DNA is TGTGCCAGCAGCAAAGCGCGACTAGCGGGGGGGCTAGTTTATGAGCAGTTCTTC.

CDR3 loop: CASANDRGTGELFF. The CDR3 DNA sequence: TGTGCCAGCGCAAACGACAGGGGAACCGGGGAGCTGTTTTTT. The rearrangement links TRBV6-5 to TRBJ2-2, with TRBD1 matching over 8 bases. The CDR3 is 14 amino acids. V lost 8 bases, J lost 5 bases, and 7 bases stayed unmatched. CDR1 and CDR2 (germline): MNHEY, SVGAGI.

Worth noting for this clone: In the same sample, other DNA sequences code for this CDR3. The V gene is TRBV7-3, the J gene TRBJ2-2; 7 nucleotides match TRBD2. The junction had 6 bases not matched to a gene; V was cut back by 3 bases and J by 5 bases. Germline-derived CDR1 and CDR2 are SGHTA and FQGTGA. The CDR3 is 15 amino acids. CDR3: CASSLRGGLTGELFF. As DNA, the CDR3 is TGTGCCAGCAGCTTGCGCGGGGGTCTAACCGGGGAGCTGTTTTTT.

This chain uses TRBV28 with TRBJ1-5, with a weak D call TRBD1 (6 bases). This CDR3 has 12 residues. The germline gives CDR1 MDHEN, CDR2 SYDVKM. Between the trimmed V and J ends, which lost 5 bases and 11 bases, there was a span of 13 bases. The CDR3 DNA reads TGTGCCAGCAGTCTTCCCGGGACAACCCAGCATTTT. This translates into CASSLPGTTQHF.

This clone was seen more than once but under ten times. This chain links TRBV5-1 with TRBJ2-5; the match to TRBD1 covers 7 bases. The CDR3 totals 14 residues. V gave up 0 bases and J gave up 7 bases; unmatched junction bases: 6. The germline CDR1 and CDR2 sequences are SGHRS and YFSETQ. The CDR3 spells CASSLEQGMGTQYF. In DNA, the CDR3 is TGCGCCAGCAGCTTGGAACAGGGGATGGGGACCCAGTACTTC.

This clone was picked up a small number of times. This chain uses TRBV30 with TRBJ2-2, with 7 bases aligning to TRBD1. Trimming cost V 0 bases and J 1 base; bases outside gene matches: 5. Germline loops: CDR1 GTSNPN, CDR2 SVGIG (reference sequence). This CDR3 is 16 amino acids long. Here the CDR3 reads CAWSVKAGGNTGELFF. The CDR3 DNA reads as TGTGCCTGGAGTGTAAAGGCAGGGGGGAACACCGGGGAGCTGTTTTTT.

The chain employs TRBV18 and TRBJ1-2; 9 bases align to TRBD1. The germline CDR1 and CDR2 sequences are KGHSH and LQKENI. This CDR3 has 16 residues. V shed 1 base and J 9 bases; nucleotides not matched to a gene: 12. CDR3 sequence reads: CASSPRTSGQGGSYTF. The DNA of the CDR3 is TGTGCCAGCTCACCACGCACGTCGGGACAGGGTGGAAGCTACACCTTC. Filled out from reference TRBV18 and TRBJ1-2, the complete variable domain reads NAGVMQNPRHLVRRRGQEARLRCSPMKGHSHVYWYRQLPEEGLKFMVYLQKENIIDESGMPKERFSAEFPKEGPSILRIQQVVRGDSAAYFCASSPRTSGQGGSYTFGSGTRLTVV.